One and the same sample provided the 10 T cell receptor delta chains below, sequenced in a study of gamma-delta T cells after stem cell transplantation. TCRdb called clones anew from the RT-PCR reads with CATT. The sample shows about 11,000 delta-chain clones, around two fifths of them seen only once. The source material was gamma-delta T cells. The receptors derive from a human donor. It is not recorded whose cells these are; they may come from a transplant donor.

This rearrangement joins TRDV1 to TRDJ1; 8 nucleotides agree with TRDD3. The germline V gene encodes CDR1 TSWWSYY and CDR2 QGS. This CDR3 spans 26 amino acids. Trimming cost V 7 bases and J 0 bases; bases outside gene matches: 40. This CDR3 is CALEGARRTPGGGTGDTNGYTDKLIF. The CDR3 bases are TGTGCTCTTGAGGGCGCTAGGAGGACCCCCGGGGGGGGTACTGGGGATACCAACGGGTACACCGATAAACTCATCTTT.

CDR3 sequence: CAFCTLGEPQYTDKLIF. The CDR3 coding sequence is TGTGCCTTTTGCACCCTGGGGGAGCCCCAGTACACCGATAAACTCATCTTT. J is TRDJ1 and V is TRDV3; 8 nucleotides align to TRDD3. Germline V gives CDR1 TVYSNPD, CDR2 GDNSRS (reference sequence). Trimming at V came to 2 bases and at J to 0 bases, leaving 14 bases not matched to a gene. This CDR3 spans 17 amino acids.

The chain couples TRDV1 to TRDJ1, with 9 bases fitting TRDD3. V was clipped by 5 bases and J by 0 bases; unmatched bases: 13. CDR1 is TSWWSYY and CDR2 is QGS in the germline V gene. The CDR3 sequence is 18 residues long. The CDR3 reads CALGRCPYWGKYTDKLIF. DNA of the CDR3: TGTGCTCTTGGGAGATGCCCGTACTGGGGGAAGTACACCGATAAACTCATCTTT.

This clone qualifies as medium-sized. V and J are TRDV2 and TRDJ3, with D hard to call. The CDR3 contains 16 residues. Trimming shortened V by 3 bases and J by 0 bases, and 8 bases separated the two germline ends. Germline values: CDR1 GEAIGNYY, CDR2 EKD. CDR3 in DNA: TGTGCCTGTGACCACCTGAGCTCCTGGGACACCCGACAGATGTTTTTC. Translating gives CACDHLSSWDTRQMFF.

As concerns this clone: A junction boundary mismatches the germline segment, possibly from a read error. Distinct nucleotide sequences in the sample also encode this CDR3. The J gene is TRDJ1, the V gene TRDV1; D is possibly TRDD3 (9 bases). The CDR3 is made up of 22 amino acids. Germline CDR1 and CDR2: TSWWSYY and QGS. Written as DNA, the CDR3 is TGTGCTCTCGGGGAACGGTTTAGTCTCCGACTTCCTACCTGGGGGATTAGGGGAAAACTCATCTTT. Translating it yields CALGERFSLRLPTWGIRGKLIF.

As regards this clone: A much more abundant neighbour one base away suggests this may be a read error. The J gene is TRDJ3, the V gene TRDV2; 7 bases are a match to TRDD3. Germline CDR1 reads GEAIGNYY; CDR2 reads EKD. This CDR3 has 19 residues. V was pared by 0 bases and J by 1 base, with 8 bases of the junction left unmatched. As DNA, the CDR3 is TGTGCCTGTGACACCTGGGGGAATAAAGGGTCCTGGGACACCCGACAGATGTTTTTC. It yields the protein CACDTWGNKGSWDTRQMFF.

The genes are TRDV2 and TRDJ3, with TRDD3 as a possible D gene (6 bases). The germline gives CDR1 GEAIGNYY, CDR2 EKD. V was cut by 3 bases and J by 0 bases, with 11 bases left in between. The CDR3 contains 17 residues. The CDR3 DNA reads TGTGCCTGTGACCGGGGATCAAGCTCCTGGGACACCCGACAGATGTTTTTC. It is translated as CACDRGSSSWDTRQMFF.

This clone is judged medium-sized (0.01 to 0.1%). The sample holds other DNA sequences that translate to the same CDR3. V usage is TRDV2 and J usage is TRDJ3; 8 bases line up with TRDD3. The CDR3 consists of 19 residues. The germline V gene encodes CDR1 GEAIGNYY and CDR2 EKD. V lost 2 bases and J lost 0; bases outside the gene matches: 8. CDR3 sequence: CACDKSTGGSSWDTRQMFF. CDR3 DNA: TGTGCCTGTGACAAAAGTACTGGGGGGAGCTCCTGGGACACCCGACAGATGTTTTTC.

As for this clone: A read error may produce the germline difference seen at one junction end. This chain links TRDV3 with TRDJ1, with 7 bases fitting TRDD3. The CDR3 is 20 residues long. CDR1 and CDR2 from the germline V gene are TVYSNPD and GDNSRS (reference sequence). The CDR3 coding sequence is TGTGCCTTTTCTCTCTCCTTCATTGGGGGACCCCCGGGCTACACCGATACACTCATCTTT. Translated: CAFSLSFIGGPPGYTDTLIF.

This clone came up a few times. The V call is TRDV2, the J call TRDJ3; 9 bases agree with TRDD3. CDR3 length equals 21 residues. Looked up from germline, CDR1 is GEAIGNYY and CDR2 is EKD. V gave up 3 bases and J gave up 0 bases; unmatched junction bases: 14. The CDR3 DNA is TGTGCCTGTGACCCCGTGCTCTGTACTGGGGGAAGCTCCTGGGACACCCGACAGATGTTTTTC. As protein: CACDPVLCTGGSSWDTRQMFF.